These T cell receptor beta chains were read from a single sample in a study of Tregs in tolerant kidney transplant recipients. Sequencing used immunoSEQ multiplex PCR; TCRdb keeps in-frame clones, though not all of them. Seen here are approximately 99,000 clones, about 90% observed once, and the top ten hold more than 0.3%. This material consisted of CD4+ T cells from blood, taken before the transplant. The receptor set was obtained from a human donor who received a combined kidney and bone marrow transplant. CDR3s include the opening cysteine and the closing phenylalanine or tryptophan. D genes are given only for firm matches. Size tells how often a clone was seen (once, few, many) or the class of an expanded clone, and some rows leave it out.

v_gene,d_gene,j_gene,abundance,CDR3aa,CDR3nt
TRBV28,NA,TRBJ2-7,NA,CASSLRGQLHEQYF,TGTGCCAGCAGTTTAAGGGGCCAGTTGCACGAGCAGTACTTC
TRBV4-3,TRBD2,TRBJ2-7,NA,CASSQDLLAGGSYEQYF,TGCGCCAGCAGCCAGGACCTGCTAGCGGGAGGTTCCTACGAGCAGTACTTC
TRBV7-2,NA,TRBJ1-2,NA,CASSPNRESYGYTF,TGTGCCAGCAGCCCGAACAGGGAATCCTATGGCTACACCTTC
TRBV14,TRBD2,TRBJ2-3,NA,CASSPGTSGGPLDTQYF,TGTGCCAGCAGCCCTGGGACTAGCGGGGGCCCCTTAGATACGCAGTATTTT
TRBV5-4,TRBD1,TRBJ2-1,NA,CATRGPNRGGMQFF,TGTGCCACAAGGGGGCCAAATAGAGGGGGCATGCAGTTCTTC
TRBV5-1,NA,TRBJ2-2,NA,CASSYRGTGELFF,TGCGCCAGCAGCTATCGGGGCACCGGGGAGCTGTTTTTT
TRBV9,TRBD2,TRBJ2-5,NA,CASSVGSSGILETQYF,TGTGCCAGCAGCGTAGGGAGTAGCGGGATTTTAGAGACCCAGTACTTC
TRBV28,TRBD1,TRBJ1-1,NA,CASSTDRGNTEAFF,TGTGCCAGCAGCACCGACAGGGGGAACACTGAAGCTTTCTTT
TRBV12-1,NA,TRBJ2-5,NA,CASSPPGLAGGPGETQYF,TGTGCCAGCAGCCCTCCGGGACTAGCGGGGGGGCCGGGGGAGACCCAGTACTTC
TRBV5-4,TRBD1,TRBJ1-6,NA,CASSHGQESSPLHF,TGTGCCAGCAGCCATGGACAGGAGAGTTCACCCCTCCACTTT
TRBV6-5,TRBD2,TRBJ2-3,NA,CASSPRQRDTDTQYF,TGTGCCAGCAGTCCCCGCCAGCGGGACACAGATACGCAGTATTTT
TRBV11-2,TRBD1,TRBJ1-4,NA,CASSRDRGSTNEKLFF,TGTGCCAGCAGCCGGGACAGGGGATCAACTAATGAAAAACTGTTTTTT
TRBV4-3,NA,TRBJ2-1,NA,CASSPNAGPTNYNEQFF,TGCGCCAGCAGCCCAAACGCGGGACCCACCAACTACAATGAGCAGTTCTTC
TRBV5-1,NA,TRBJ1-2,NA,CASSLAGEGYGYTF,TGCGCCAGCAGCTTGGCGGGGGAGGGCTATGGCTACACCTTC
TRBV11-2,TRBD2,TRBJ2-1,NA,CASSSLLADRYNEQFF,TGTGCCAGCAGCTCATTACTAGCGGATCGATACAATGAGCAGTTCTTC
TRBV6-5,TRBD2,TRBJ2-3,NA,CASSQISGGADTQYF,TGTGCCAGCAGTCAAATTAGCGGGGGGGCAGATACGCAGTATTTT
TRBV7-2,NA,TRBJ1-2,NA,CASSPDSNYGYTF,TGTGCCAGCAGCCCCGACAGTAACTATGGCTACACCTTC
TRBV7-2,NA,TRBJ1-1,NA,CASSSVSRRYTEAFF,TGTGCCAGCAGCTCCGTATCCCGGAGGTACACTGAAGCTTTCTTT
TRBV5-1,NA,TRBJ1-4,few,CASSLTNEKLFF,TGCGCCAGCAGCTTGACAAATGAAAAACTGTTTTTT
TRBV11-3,NA,TRBJ2-7,NA,CASSLTDSFEQYF,TGTGCCAGCAGCTTAACTGACAGCTTCGAGCAGTACTTC
TRBV7-2,TRBD2,TRBJ2-3,NA,CASSSSGTDTQYF,TGTGCCAGCAGCTCTAGCGGGACCGATACGCAGTATTTT
TRBV7-7,TRBD1,TRBJ2-7,NA,CASIFPPLGQGAGEQYF,TGTGCCAGCATTTTCCCCCCCCTTGGACAGGGGGCGGGGGAGCAGTACTTC
TRBV9,NA,TRBJ1-2,NA,CASAREAGNYGYTF,TGTGCCAGCGCCAGAGAGGCCGGAAACTATGGCTACACCTTC
TRBV28,TRBD2,TRBJ2-3,once,CASKTGGGRALSDTQYF,TGTGCCAGCAAAACAGGTGGCGGGAGGGCCCTTTCAGATACGCAGTATTTT
TRBV6-5,NA,TRBJ2-5,NA,CASSYSKRQETQYF,TGTGCCAGCAGTTACTCGAAACGGCAAGAGACCCAGTACTTC
TRBV2,NA,TRBJ2-7,NA,CASNTYRSSYEQYF,TGTGCCAGCAATACCTACCGGAGCTCCTACGAGCAGTACTTC
TRBV14,NA,TRBJ1-3,NA,CASSQDRRDPGNTIYF,TGTGCCAGCAGCCAAGATAGGAGGGACCCCGGAAACACCATATATTTT
TRBV5-1,NA,TRBJ2-7,NA,CASSFTGGPYEQYF,TGCGCCAGCAGCTTTACCGGGGGACCCTACGAGCAGTACTTC
TRBV30,TRBD2,TRBJ2-3,NA,CAWTSSGISTDTQYF,TGTGCCTGGACTTCTAGCGGGATAAGCACAGATACGCAGTATTTT
TRBV10-3,NA,TRBJ1-2,once,CAISLEQGGYTF,TGTGCCATCAGTTTAGAACAGGGCGGCTACACCTTC
TRBV11-3,NA,TRBJ2-1,NA,CASSLDPSESNEQFF,TGTGCCAGCAGCTTAGATCCTAGCGAATCCAATGAGCAGTTCTTC
TRBV5-6,NA,TRBJ1-2,NA,CASSLSADYGYTF,TGTGCCAGCAGCTTGTCAGCGGACTATGGCTACACCTTC
TRBV6-6,TRBD1,TRBJ1-2,NA,CASRTQGEGYGYTF,TGTGCCAGCAGAACACAGGGGGAGGGCTATGGCTACACCTTC
TRBV7-9,TRBD2,TRBJ2-3,NA,CASSLWGREDDTQYF,TGTGCCAGCAGCTTATGGGGGCGGGAGGATGATACGCAGTATTTT
TRBV5-4,NA,TRBJ2-1,NA,CASSLVPGAYNEQFF,TGTGCCAGCAGCTTGGTTCCGGGGGCCTACAATGAGCAGTTCTTC
TRBV29-1,TRBD1,TRBJ2-5,NA,CSAERTGQETQYF,TGCAGCGCTGAACGGACAGGGCAAGAGACCCAGTACTTC
TRBV19,TRBD1,TRBJ2-2,NA,CASTVDRGRSGELFF,TGTGCCAGTACCGTAGACAGGGGGAGGTCCGGGGAGCTGTTTTTT
TRBV19,NA,TRBJ2-2,NA,CASIGGGKAGELFF,TGTGCCAGTATAGGGGGTGGGAAGGCCGGGGAGCTGTTTTTT
TRBV7-9,TRBD2,TRBJ2-7,NA,CASSQKTSGSREQYF,TGTGCCAGCAGCCAAAAGACTAGCGGGAGTCGCGAGCAGTACTTC
TRBV30,NA,TRBJ2-5,NA,CAWSGGLQETQYF,TGTGCCTGGAGTGGAGGGCTCCAAGAGACCCAGTACTTC
TRBV5-4,NA,TRBJ2-7,NA,CASSKDSHSTYEQYF,TGTGCCAGCAGCAAGGACAGCCATTCGACCTACGAGCAGTACTTC
TRBV27,NA,TRBJ2-7,NA,CASRYQGLDEQYF,TGTGCCAGCAGATACCAGGGTTTGGACGAGCAGTACTTC
TRBV7-6,NA,TRBJ2-5,NA,CASSLEGGPWGETQYF,TGTGCCAGCAGCTTAGAGGGGGGGCCTTGGGGAGAGACCCAGTACTTC
TRBV18,NA,TRBJ1-3,once,CASSPPNSGNTIYF,TGTGCCAGCTCACCACCCAACTCTGGAAACACCATATATTTT
TRBV29-1,NA,TRBJ2-7,NA,CSVGTGRRGYEQYF,TGCAGCGTTGGGACGGGGCGAAGGGGGTACGAGCAGTACTTC
TRBV11-1,NA,TRBJ2-5,NA,CASSLALSLGHEETQYF,TGTGCCAGCAGCTTAGCGCTAAGTCTGGGACACGAAGAGACCCAGTACTTC
TRBV29-1,NA,TRBJ1-2,once,CSVAGRHGGYGYTF,TGCAGCGTTGCGGGCAGGCACGGGGGCTATGGCTACACCTTC
TRBV7-8,NA,TRBJ1-6,NA,CASSSISDSPLHF,TGTGCCAGCAGCTCTATTTCGGATTCACCCCTCCACTTT
TRBV28,NA,TRBJ1-2,NA,CASIPADYYGYTF,TGTGCCAGCATTCCCGCGGACTACTATGGCTACACCTTC